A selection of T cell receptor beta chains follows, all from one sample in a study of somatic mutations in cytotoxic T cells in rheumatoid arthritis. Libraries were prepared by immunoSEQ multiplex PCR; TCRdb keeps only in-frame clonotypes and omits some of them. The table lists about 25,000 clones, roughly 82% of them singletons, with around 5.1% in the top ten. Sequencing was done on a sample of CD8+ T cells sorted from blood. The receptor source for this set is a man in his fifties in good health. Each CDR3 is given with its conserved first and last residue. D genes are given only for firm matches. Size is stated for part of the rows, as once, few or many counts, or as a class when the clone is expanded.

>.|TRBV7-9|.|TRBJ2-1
CASSLGRYSYNEQFF
TGTGCCAGCAGCTTAGGGAGGTACTCCTACAATGAGCAGTTCTTC
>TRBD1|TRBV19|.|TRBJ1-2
CASRWGTAGHYGYTF
TGTGCCAGTAGATGGGGGACAGCGGGTCACTATGGCTACACCTTC
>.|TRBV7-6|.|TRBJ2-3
CASSLNVGPSTDTQYF
TGTGCCAGCAGCTTAAATGTAGGCCCTAGCACAGATACGCAGTATTTT
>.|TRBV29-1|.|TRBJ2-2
CSALLASNTGELFF
TGCAGCGCACTACTAGCCTCGAACACCGGGGAGCTGTTTTTT
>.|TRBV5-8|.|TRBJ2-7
CASSSAYEQYF
TGTGCCAGCAGCTCAGCTTACGAGCAGTACTTC
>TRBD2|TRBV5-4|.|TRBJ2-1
CASSYGLAVYNEQFF
TGTGCCAGCAGCTACGGACTAGCGGTTTACAATGAGCAGTTCTTC
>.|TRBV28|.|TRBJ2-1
CASSLDGSSYNEQFF
TGTGCCAGCAGTTTGGACGGGAGCTCCTACAATGAGCAGTTCTTC
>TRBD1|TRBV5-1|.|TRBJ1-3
CASSRQGSNTIYF
TGCGCCAGCAGCCGACAGGGGAGTAACACCATATATTTT
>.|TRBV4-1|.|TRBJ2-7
CASSQGSLGVYEQYF
TGCGCCAGCAGCCAAGGATCCCTCGGGGTCTACGAGCAGTACTTC
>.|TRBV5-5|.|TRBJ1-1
CASSLAGQAFF
TGTGCCAGCAGCTTGGCAGGCCAAGCTTTCTTT
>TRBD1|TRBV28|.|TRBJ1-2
CASSTKSDRAGYTF
TGTGCCAGCAGTACGAAGAGCGACAGGGCTGGCTACACCTTC
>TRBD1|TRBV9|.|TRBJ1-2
CASSSGTAYGYTF
TGTGCCAGCAGCTCCGGGACAGCCTATGGCTACACCTTC
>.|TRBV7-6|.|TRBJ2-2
CASSQKTGELFF
TGTGCCAGCAGCCAAAAAACCGGGGAGCTGTTTTTT
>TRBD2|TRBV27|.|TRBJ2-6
CASSSTGLAESGANVLTF
TGTGCCAGCAGTTCAACGGGACTAGCGGAATCTGGGGCCAACGTCCTGACTTTC
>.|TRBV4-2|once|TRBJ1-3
CASSPRTEGSSGNTIYF
TGTGCCAGCAGCCCACGGACTGAGGGCAGCTCTGGAAACACCATATATTTT